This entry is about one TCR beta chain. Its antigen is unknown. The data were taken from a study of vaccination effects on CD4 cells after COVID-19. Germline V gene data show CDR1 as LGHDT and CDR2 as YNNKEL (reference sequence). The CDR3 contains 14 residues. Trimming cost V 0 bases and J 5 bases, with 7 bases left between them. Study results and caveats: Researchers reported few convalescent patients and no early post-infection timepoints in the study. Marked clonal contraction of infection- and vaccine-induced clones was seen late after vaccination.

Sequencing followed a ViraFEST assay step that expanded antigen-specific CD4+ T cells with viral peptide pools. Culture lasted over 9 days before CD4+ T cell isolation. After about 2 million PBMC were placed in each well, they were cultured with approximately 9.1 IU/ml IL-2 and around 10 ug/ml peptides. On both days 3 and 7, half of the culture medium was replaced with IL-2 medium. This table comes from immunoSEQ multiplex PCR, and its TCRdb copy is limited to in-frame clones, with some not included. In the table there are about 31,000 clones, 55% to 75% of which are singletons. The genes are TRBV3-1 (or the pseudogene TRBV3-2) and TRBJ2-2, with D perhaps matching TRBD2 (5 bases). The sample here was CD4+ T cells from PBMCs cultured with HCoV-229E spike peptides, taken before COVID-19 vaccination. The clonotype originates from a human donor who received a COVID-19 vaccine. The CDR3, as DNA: TGTGCCAGCAGCCAAGATTCGGGAACCGGGGAGCTGTTTTTT. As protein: CASSQDSGTGELFF.